This T cell receptor beta chain originates from a study of T cells in localized non-small cell lung cancer. Germline V gives CDR1 LNHDA, CDR2 SQIVND (reference sequence). The CDR3 is 14 residues long. V lost 11 bases, J lost 8 bases, and 11 bases stayed unmatched. Of note for this clone: Its antigen is not identified.

Study outcomes and limitations: Adjacent lung had a median about 55 of the 100 largest tumor clones. The study found T cell clonality highest in uninvolved adjacent lung, above tumor. Heterogeneity remains possible, as sequencing covered one tumor region only.

Libraries were prepared by immunoSEQ multiplex PCR; TCRdb keeps only in-frame clonotypes and omits some of them. The data show more than 30,000 clones, with about 85% seen just once and about a sixth held by the top ten. This chain joins TRBV19 and TRBJ2-1; 11 nucleotides line up with TRBD2. The sample consisted of peripheral blood mononuclear cells, taken before any cancer treatment. This sequence originates from a man between 40 and 75 years old with stage III lung adenocarcinoma. The CDR3 coding sequence is TGTGCCTTCCTACTAGCGGGGGATCTCGATGAGCAGTTCTTC. This codes for CAFLLAGDLDEQFF.